Following are 19 T cell receptor beta chains from one sample sequenced in a study of blood T cell repertoires in COVID-19. Method: immunoSEQ multiplex PCR; TCRdb's copy keeps in-frame clones and lacks some. The repertoire has fewer than 150,000 clones, 85% to 90% of them found once; the top ten carry 3.5% to 5%. Sequenced sample: peripheral blood. The receptors stem from a human donor in a cohort sampled during active COVID-19.

V usage is TRBV19 and J usage is TRBJ2-3; 7 positions match TRBD1. Looked up from germline, CDR1 is LNHDA and CDR2 is SQIVND (reference sequence). The length of the CDR3 is 18 residues. V lost 4 bases, J lost 0 bases, and 13 bases stayed unmatched. The DNA for the CDR3 is TGTGCCAGTAGTAGCGGACAGGTTATTCTAAGAAGCACAGATACGCAGTATTTT. Its protein product is CASSSGQVILRSTDTQYF.

This chain joins TRBV5-1 and TRBJ2-3; 7 bases line up with TRBD2. The CDR3 totals 16 residues. Germline CDR1 reads SGHRS; CDR2 reads YFSETQ. J gave up 1 base and V 4 bases, and 9 bases lay outside the gene matches. CDR3 coding DNA: TGCGCCAGCAGCGGGGAGGGGCTCGGTGGCACAGATACGCAGTATTTT. Amino acid sequence: CASSGEGLGGTDTQYF.

The chain employs TRBV29-1 and TRBJ2-1, with no clear D. V was shortened by 6 bases and J by 5 bases, with 17 bases between the two germline ends. The CDR3 is 14 residues long. Germline loops: CDR1 SQVTM, CDR2 ANQGSEA. The CDR3 loop reads CSVVTSMLDNEQFF. The CDR3 DNA reads as TGCAGCGTCGTCACCAGTATGCTGGACAATGAGCAGTTCTTC.

The chain couples TRBV6-1 to TRBJ2-7, with D unresolved. Trimming took 3 bases from V and 7 from J, leaving 10 bases between them. Germline V CDR1 and CDR2: MNHNS, SASEGT. The CDR3 consists of 12 residues. The CDR3 coding sequence is TGTGCCAGCAGTGACCCTCGCGTAGAGCAGTACGTC. Its protein product is CASSDPRVEQYV.

The CDR3 loop reads CASSPDIFVGYTF. CDR3 DNA: TGTGCCAGCAGCCCAGACATATTTGTCGGCTACACCTTC. V and J are TRBV11-2 and TRBJ1-2; D gene unclear. Per the germline V gene, CDR1 is SGHAT and CDR2 is FQNNGV. This CDR3 has 13 amino acids. The V gene lost 5 bases and the J gene lost 8 bases, with 15 bases spanning the gap. The whole variable domain, remainder taken from reference TRBV11-2 and TRBJ1-2, is EAGVAQSPRYKIIEKRQSVAFWCNPISGHATLYWYQQILGQGPKLLIQFQNNGVVDDSQLPKDRFSAERLKGVDSTLKIQPAKLEDSAVYLCASSPDIFVGYTFGSGTRLTVV.

The rearrangement links TRBV6-5 to TRBJ1-6; TRBD1 matches at 7 bases. The V gene's germline CDR1 is MNHEY and CDR2 SVGAGI. The length of the CDR3 is 15 residues. Trimming took 8 bases from V and 7 from J; bases not matched to a gene: 11. CDR3 sequence: CASSPVAGGNSPLHF. The CDR3 region has the DNA TGTGCCAGCTCCCCGGTCGCAGGGGGAAATTCACCCCTCCACTTT.

V usage is TRBV3-1 (or the pseudogene TRBV3-2) and J usage is TRBJ1-2, with TRBD1 identical over 7 bases. After removal of 6 bases from V and 4 bases from J, the junction contained 5 bases not matched to a gene. The CDR3 loop spans 13 amino acids. Germline values: CDR1 LGHDT, CDR2 YNNKEL (reference sequence). The CDR3 is CASRGAGGYGYTF. The DNA of the CDR3 is TGTGCCAGCAGGGGAGCAGGGGGCTATGGCTACACCTTC.

The chain links TRBV30 to TRBJ1-2, with a weak D call TRBD1 (6 bases). Trimming shortened V by 7 bases and J by 8 bases, and 14 bases separated the two germline ends. Germline V gene data show CDR1 as GTSNPN and CDR2 as SVGIG (reference sequence). CDR3 size: 11 residues. The DNA for the CDR3 is TGTGCCTATGCAGGGGCCTGGGGCTACACCTTC. Amino acid sequence: CAYAGAWGYTF.

This sequence joins TRBV9 and TRBJ2-7; 9 bases match TRBD1. This CDR3 is 14 amino acids long. J gave up 4 bases and V 4 bases, and 6 bases lay outside the gene matches. Germline V gives CDR1 SGDLS, CDR2 YYNGEE. CDR3 sequence (DNA): TGTGCCAGCAGCACAACGGGACAGGGATACGAGCAGTACTTC. Its protein is CASSTTGQGYEQYF.

The chain is built from TRBV30 and TRBJ1-1; 8 nucleotides agree with TRBD1. CDR3 length equals 15 residues. V was pared by 2 bases and J by 7 bases, with 12 bases of the junction left unmatched. Per germline, CDR1 GTSNPN and CDR2 SVGIG (reference sequence). The CDR3 spells CAWSSMGPGQDEAFF. As DNA, the CDR3 is TGTGCCTGGAGTTCTATGGGACCGGGACAGGATGAAGCTTTCTTT.

The CDR3 protein is CASSTDRGAYGYTF. The CDR3 nucleotides read TGTGCCAGTAGTACGGACAGGGGAGCCTATGGCTACACCTTC. The genes are TRBV19 and TRBJ1-2; TRBD1 matches 9 bases. This CDR3 has 14 residues. Trimming cost V 4 bases and J 4 bases; bases outside gene matches: 4. CDR1 and CDR2 from the germline V gene are LNHDA and SQIVND (reference sequence). Complete variable domain (other parts from reference TRBV19 and TRBJ1-2): DGGITQSPKYLFRKEGQNVTLSCEQNLNHDAMYWYRQDPGQGLRLIYYSQIVNDFQKGDIAEGYSVSREKKESFPLTVTSAQKNPTAFYLCASSTDRGAYGYTFGSGTRLTVV.

The chain employs TRBV2 and TRBJ2-7, with 12 bases matching TRBD1. Germline V gene data show CDR1 as SNHLY and CDR2 as FYNNEI. J gave up 5 bases and V 6 bases, and 2 bases lay outside the gene matches. There are 13 residues in the CDR3. The CDR3 loop reads CASRGQGANEQYF. The CDR3 nucleotides read TGTGCCAGCAGGGGACAGGGGGCCAACGAGCAGTACTTC.

This clone appeared a few times. V and J are TRBV6-4 and TRBJ2-7, with 12 bases matching TRBD2. CDR3 length equals 20 residues. Germline V lookup: CDR1 MRHNA, CDR2 SNTAGT. The CDR3 reads CASSAFSGLAGKSPSSEQYV. CDR3 coding DNA: TGTGCCAGCAGTGCCTTCTCCGGACTAGCGGGAAAATCACCCTCCTCCGAGCAGTACGTC.

The rearrangement uses TRBV6-2 or TRBV6-3 and TRBJ2-5; the D gene is possibly TRBD2 (7 bases). This CDR3 is built from 15 residues. V was pared by 5 bases and J by 5 bases, with 18 bases between. Germline V CDR1 and CDR2: MNHEY, SVGEGT. CDR3 amino acids: CASSQKVGGAETQYF. Written as DNA, the CDR3 is TGTGCCAGCAGTCAGAAGGTGGGGGGGGCGGAGACCCAGTACTTC.

The chain joins TRBV18 to TRBJ2-1, with TRBD2 matching 10 bases. Germline trimming cut 0 bases from V and 0 bases from J; bases unmatched to any gene: 2. CDR1 is KGHSH and CDR2 is LQKENI in the germline V gene. The length of the CDR3 is 17 residues. CDR3 sequence (DNA): TGTGCCAGCTCACCACCCCGGACTAGCGGCTCCTACAATGAGCAGTTCTTC. Amino acid sequence: CASSPPRTSGSYNEQFF.

This chain joins TRBV7-2 and TRBJ1-6; D ambiguous. The CDR3 is made up of 14 amino acids. The germline V gene encodes CDR1 SGHTA and CDR2 FQGNSA. Trimming left V 5 bases short and J 4 bases short, with 9 bases between. CDR3 nucleotides: TGTGCCAGCAGCCCCGGGATTTATAATTCACCCCTCCACTTT. Translating gives CASSPGIYNSPLHF.

This clone was detected only a few times. The V and J genes are TRBV3-1 (or the pseudogene TRBV3-2) and TRBJ2-2, with 8 bases lining up with TRBD2. Germline assignment: CDR1 LGHDT and CDR2 YNNKEL (reference sequence). This CDR3 is 14 amino acids long. V lost 5 bases, J lost 4 bases, and 3 bases stayed unmatched. CDR3 DNA sequence: TGTGCCAGCAGCTACAGCGGGGGCACCGGGGAGCTGTTTTTT. Translated, it gives CASSYSGGTGELFF.

The genes are TRBV10-3 and TRBJ2-4; 9 bases map to TRBD2. The trim removed 0 bases at V and 2 bases at J, leaving 5 bases unmatched. The CDR3 has 17 residues. Germline V gives CDR1 ENHRY, CDR2 SYGVKD. CDR3 loop: CAISESGTSLTKNIQYF. Here the CDR3 DNA reads TGTGCCATCAGTGAGTCAGGGACTAGCTTAACCAAAAACATTCAGTACTTC.

V gene TRBV7-2 combines with J gene TRBJ2-4; TRBD1 agrees at 7 bases. The V gene end was trimmed by 5 bases and the J gene end by 7 bases; junction bases not matched to a gene: 11. Germline-derived CDR1 and CDR2 are SGHTA and FQGNSA. The CDR3 has 15 amino acids. The CDR3 sequence: CASSLGQARGNIQYF. CDR3 coding DNA: TGTGCCAGCAGCCTAGGACAGGCTAGAGGCAACATTCAGTACTTC.